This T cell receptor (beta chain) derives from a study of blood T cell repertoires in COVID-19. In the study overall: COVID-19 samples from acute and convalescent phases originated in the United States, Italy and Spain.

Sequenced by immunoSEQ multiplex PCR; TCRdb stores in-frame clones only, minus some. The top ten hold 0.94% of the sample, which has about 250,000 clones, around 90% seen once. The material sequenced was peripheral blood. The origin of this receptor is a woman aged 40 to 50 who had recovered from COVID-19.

The CDR3 spells CASSYRATYNEQFF. The CDR3 DNA is TGTGCCAGCAGTTACAGGGCCACCTACAATGAGCAGTTCTTC. The rearrangement links TRBV27 to TRBJ2-1, with D tentatively TRBD1 (6 bases). This CDR3 comprises 14 residues. Trimming removed 4 bases at V and 2 bases at J, with 9 bases between. The germline gives CDR1 MNHEY, CDR2 SMNVEV (reference sequence).